This T cell receptor (beta chain) was observed in a study of T-cell memory formation after mild COVID-19. Deletions cut 5 bases from V and 7 bases from J, with 8 bases between. Germline V gives CDR1 MNHEY, CDR2 SMNVEV (reference sequence). This CDR3 has 11 amino acids. MiXCR, applied by TCRdb to the 5' RACE reads, yields one record per CDR3 protein. Of under 300,000 distinct CDR3 sequences listed, 7% to 10% were seen once; the top ten hold 22%. The J gene is TRBJ1-2, the V gene TRBV27, with D unclear. This receptor was identified in a man younger than 35 who had mild COVID-19 (a few samples of this study predate the infection). Cell type and time point are not known. Source material: PBMCs or a T cell subset sorted from them (not recorded which). This CDR3 reads CASSEGSGYTF. The DNA of the CDR3 is TGTGCCAGCAGTGAAGGGTCTGGCTACACCTTC.